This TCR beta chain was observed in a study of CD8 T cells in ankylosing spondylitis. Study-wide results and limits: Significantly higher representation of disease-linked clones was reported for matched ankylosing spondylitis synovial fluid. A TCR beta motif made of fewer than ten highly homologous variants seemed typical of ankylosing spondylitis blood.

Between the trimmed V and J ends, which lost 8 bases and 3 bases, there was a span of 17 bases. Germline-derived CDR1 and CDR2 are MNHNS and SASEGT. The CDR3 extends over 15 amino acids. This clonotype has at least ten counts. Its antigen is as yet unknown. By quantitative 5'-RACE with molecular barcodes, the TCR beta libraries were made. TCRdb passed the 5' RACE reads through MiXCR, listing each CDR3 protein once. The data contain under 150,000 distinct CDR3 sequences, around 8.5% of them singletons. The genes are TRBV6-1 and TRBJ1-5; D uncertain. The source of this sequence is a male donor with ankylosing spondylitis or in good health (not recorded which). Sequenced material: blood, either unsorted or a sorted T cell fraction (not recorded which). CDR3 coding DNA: TGTGCCAGCCGGGGTTTTCGTGGACCCAATCAGCCCCAGCATTTT. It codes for CASRGFRGPNQPQHF.